A single sample is the source of the 5 T cell receptor beta chains below, sequenced in a study of CD8 T cells in ankylosing spondylitis. TCRdb processed the 5' RACE reads anew with MiXCR; each CDR3 protein has one entry. Among 7,000 to 8,500 distinct CDR3 sequences listed, approximately 7.7% were seen once. Input material: blood, either unsorted or a sorted T cell fraction (not recorded which). The receptors here all came from a male donor with ankylosing spondylitis or in good health (not recorded which).

This clonotype was seen ten or more times. V and J are TRBV9 and TRBJ2-1, with 9 bases aligning to TRBD1. Germline values: CDR1 SGDLS, CDR2 YYNGEE. The CDR3 has 14 residues. V shed 3 bases, J shed 9 bases, and the junction held 7 bases outside the gene matches. The CDR3 DNA reads as TGTGCCAGCAGCGACCGGGACAGGGTTGGTGAGCAGTTCTTC. This codes for CASSDRDRVGEQFF. Full variable domain (outside the CDR3, taken from reference TRBV9 and TRBJ2-1): DSGVTQTPKHLITATGQRVTLRCSPRSGDLSVYWYQQSLDQGLQFLIQYYNGEERAKGNILERFSAQQFPDLHSELNLSSLELGDSALYFCASSDRDRVGEQFFGPGTRLTVL.

This clonotype was observed at least ten times. V usage is TRBV9 and J usage is TRBJ2-1; 8 bases line up with TRBD2. Per germline, CDR1 SGDLS and CDR2 YYNGEE. The CDR3 runs 16 residues. V trimming: 4 bases; J trimming: 3 bases; junction bases outside the gene matches: 9. The CDR3 nucleotides read TGTGCCAGCAGCCCCCCCCAGCGGGGGTTCTACAATGAGCAGTTCTTC. This sequence encodes CASSPPQRGFYNEQFF.

Regarding this clonotype: One end of the junction fails to match germline, which may point to a read error. This chain connects TRBV9 to TRBJ2-3; TRBD2 agrees at 12 bases. The CDR3 loop spans 16 amino acids. Germline V CDR1 and CDR2: SGDLS, YYNGEE. CDR3 region: CTSSSPSGGGTDTQYF. The DNA for the CDR3 is TGTACCAGCAGCTCGCCTAGCGGGGGGGGGACAGATACGCAGTATTTT.

This clonotype was observed many times. This chain joins TRBV9 and TRBJ1-2; D remains unclear. Germline CDR1 is SGDLS and CDR2 is YYNGEE. V dropped 3 bases and J dropped 5 bases, with 17 bases sitting between them. The CDR3 consists of 15 residues. CDR3 DNA: TGTGCCAGCAGCGCTGACACGGGGAGTGGGTATGGCTACACCTTC. Translating gives CASSADTGSGYGYTF.

There are many counts of this clonotype. This chain links TRBV9 with TRBJ2-1, with D perhaps matching TRBD2 (7 bases). Trimming pared 3 bases from V and 2 bases from J, leaving 21 bases between. The CDR3 has 18 residues. The germline gives CDR1 SGDLS, CDR2 YYNGEE. The CDR3 reads CASSAGGLRRGAYNEQFF. The CDR3 DNA sequence: TGTGCCAGCAGCGCGGGGGGCCTTCGACGGGGAGCCTACAATGAGCAGTTCTTC.